This T cell receptor beta chain derives from a study of pediatric ulcerative colitis. Study-level points and caveats: Rectal pinch biopsies may have included blood-derived T cells, especially in patients with overt colitis. All ulcerative colitis patients, but no controls, carried a couple of rectal clonotypes.

In the case of this clone: Its antigen is still unknown.

The CDR3 covers 15 residues. In germline, CDR1 is SGHRS, CDR2 YFSETQ. Germline trimming cut 5 bases from V and 8 bases from J; bases unmatched to any gene: 7. The rectum was sampled with one to two pinch biopsies at colonoscopy. TCRdb's table, derived via immunoSEQ multiplex PCR, lists solely in-frame clones and lacks some. The sample has about 12,000 clones; around 77% are singletons. The TCR comes from a boy younger than 18 who was a control in a study of pediatric ulcerative colitis. Sequencing was done on a sample of gut tissue. This chain connects TRBV5-1 to TRBJ2-1, with 13 bases identical to TRBD2. CDR3 amino acids: CASRITSGRVDEQFF. The CDR3, as DNA: TGCGCCAGCAGAATCACTAGCGGGAGGGTCGATGAGCAGTTCTTC.